These 17 T cell receptor beta chains came from one sample sequenced in a study of cytomegalovirus exposure and HLA in healthy donors. Amplification used 60 Vbeta primers and 13 Jbeta primers. TCRdb's copy holds only in-frame clones and misses some; the assay was immunoSEQ multiplex PCR. The profile covers roughly 190,000 clones, with 55% to 65% appearing a single time and about 3.2% taken by the ten largest. The specimen sequenced was PBMCs. The receptors come from a man aged 35 to 55 in good health and CMV-seronegative.

In this sample, this clone turned up once. The rearrangement uses TRBV13 and TRBJ2-1, with TRBD2 matching over 10 bases. J lost 7 bases, V lost 5 bases, and 8 bases had no gene match. Germline V gene data show CDR1 as PRHDT and CDR2 as FYEKMQ (reference sequence). This CDR3 has 15 residues. CDR3 DNA sequence: TGTGCCAGCAGCGTCAGCGGGGGGGCCTTGAATGAGCAGTTCTTC. Amino acid sequence: CASSVSGGALNEQFF.

The V and J genes are TRBV6-1 and TRBJ1-3; 7 positions agree with TRBD1. V was clipped by 2 bases and J by 9 bases; unmatched bases: 4. From germline, CDR1 is MNHNS and CDR2 SASEGT. The CDR3 extends over 13 amino acids. DNA for the CDR3: TGTGCCAGCAGTGAATCTCAGGGGGGCACCATATATTTT. It translates to CASSESQGGTIYF.

J is TRBJ2-7 and V is TRBV2, with D unclear. CDR3 size: 12 residues. The V end lost 8 bases, the J end lost 2 bases, and 10 bases lay between the germline ends. Germline CDR1 reads SNHLY; CDR2 reads FYNNEI. The CDR3 DNA follows: TGTGCCAGCGGAAGGAGCACCTACGAGCAGTACTTC. This codes for CASGRSTYEQYF.

V usage is TRBV4-2 and J usage is TRBJ2-5, with 8 positions matching TRBD2. Germline V gives CDR1 LGHNA, CDR2 YNFKEQ. With V trimmed by 0 bases and J by 2 bases, 17 bases remained unmatched. CDR3 length equals 20 residues. The CDR3 DNA sequence: TGTGCCAGCAGCCAAGAATTCATCCAGTTAGCGGGGAATCTTCAAGAGACCCAGTACTTC. Translation: CASSQEFIQLAGNLQETQYF.

The chain combines TRBV6-1 with TRBJ2-7; D possibly corresponds to TRBD2 (6 bases). This CDR3 is 16 amino acids long. Trimming removed 1 base at V and 3 bases at J, with 16 bases between. From germline, CDR1 is MNHNS and CDR2 SASEGT. The CDR3 DNA sequence: TGTGCCAGCAGTGAAGGGGTAGGGCAGGGAGGCTACGAGCAGTACTTC. Residues: CASSEGVGQGGYEQYF.

The chain carries TRBV27 and TRBJ2-5; D not certain. In germline, CDR1 is MNHEY, CDR2 SMNVEV (reference sequence). The CDR3 has 13 residues. Trimming left V 8 bases short and J 2 bases short, with 12 bases between. CDR3 DNA sequence: TGTGCCAGCCGTCACAGTCATCAAGAGACCCAGTACTTC. The encoded protein is CASRHSHQETQYF.

The chain is built from TRBV19 and TRBJ1-4; possible D gene TRBD1, 5 bases. Germline CDR1 reads LNHDA; CDR2 reads SQIVND (reference sequence). The CDR3 spans 14 residues. The V end was cut by 5 bases, the J end by 4 bases, with 11 bases between. CDR3 in DNA: TGTGCCAGTAGTGTAACAGGCGGTAATGAAAAACTGTTTTTT. It is translated as CASSVTGGNEKLFF.

The chain combines TRBV27 with TRBJ2-7; D is uncertain. The CDR3 is 11 amino acids. Trimming took off 5 bases at V and 3 bases at J, with 5 bases between the two ends. CDR1 is MNHEY and CDR2 is SMNVEV in the germline V gene (reference sequence). CDR3 region: CASSTSYEQYF. CDR3 in DNA: TGTGCCAGCAGTACAAGCTACGAGCAGTACTTC.

This clone turned up a few times. The chain recombines TRBV11-2 with TRBJ1-2; D is unresolved. CDR1 and CDR2 from the germline V gene are SGHAT and FQNNGV. This CDR3 comprises 11 residues. V lost 4 bases and J 6 bases, leaving 6 bases between the germline ends. The CDR3 sequence: CASSSRDGYTF. The CDR3 DNA reads TGTGCCAGCAGCTCCCGAGATGGCTACACCTTC.

V and J are TRBV14 and TRBJ1-2, with 11 bases fitting TRBD1. Germline CDR1 and CDR2: SGHDN and FVKESK. V shed 4 bases and J 4 bases; nucleotides not matched to a gene: 5. This CDR3 spans 15 amino acids. CDR3 protein: CASSRDRGSGYGYTF. CDR3 DNA sequence: TGTGCCAGCAGCCGGGACAGGGGGTCAGGCTATGGCTACACCTTC.

The rearrangement links TRBV5-1 to TRBJ2-1, with 7 bases aligning to TRBD2. The CDR3 runs to 17 residues. Germline CDR1 SGHRS, CDR2 YFSETQ. After removal of 2 bases from V and 7 bases from J, the junction contained 15 bases not matched to a gene. The CDR3: CASSLSVSGNVGNEQFF. The CDR3 DNA reads TGCGCCAGCAGCTTATCAGTAAGCGGGAATGTTGGGAATGAGCAGTTCTTC. The variable domain in full, with the rest retrieved from reference TRBV5-1 and TRBJ2-1, is KAGVTQTPRYLIKTRGQQVTLSCSPISGHRSVSWYQQTPGQGLQFLFEYFSETQRNKGNFPGRFSGRQFSNSRSEMNVSTLELGDSALYLCASSLSVSGNVGNEQFFGPGTRLTVL.

This rearrangement joins TRBV19 to TRBJ1-6; 7 bases are a match to TRBD1. This CDR3 has 14 amino acids. Germline V gives CDR1 LNHDA, CDR2 SQIVND (reference sequence). Losses at the gene ends were 7 bases for V and 7 bases for J; bases not matched to a gene: 7. CDR3 amino acids: CASTPDRVNSPLHF. The CDR3, as DNA: TGTGCCAGTACCCCCGACAGGGTAAATTCACCCCTCCACTTT. The complete variable domain, with remaining parts taken from reference TRBV19 and TRBJ1-6, reads DGGITQSPKYLFRKEGQNVTLSCEQNLNHDAMYWYRQDPGQGLRLIYYSQIVNDFQKGDIAEGYSVSREKKESFPLTVTSAQKNPTAFYLCASTPDRVNSPLHFGNGTRLTVT.

The chain uses TRBV10-3 and TRBJ2-1; TRBD1 matches at 11 bases. V shed 6 bases, J shed 8 bases, and the junction held 9 bases outside the gene matches. CDR3 length: 15 residues. CDR1 ENHRY and CDR2 SYGVKD come from the germline V gene. CDR3: CAIRPGQGVFDEQFF. CDR3 nucleotide sequence: TGTGCCATCAGGCCGGGACAGGGGGTATTCGATGAGCAGTTCTTC.

The chain recombines TRBV5-4 with TRBJ2-2; no clear D. V was shortened by 0 bases and J by 1 base, with 7 bases between the two germline ends. CDR3 length: 15 amino acids. Germline lookup yields CDR1 SGHNT and CDR2 YYREEE (reference sequence). The CDR3 reads CASSLDPRNTGELFF. The CDR3 nucleotides are TGTGCCAGCAGCTTGGATCCCAGGAACACCGGGGAGCTGTTTTTT.

The chain is built from TRBV6-5 and TRBJ2-3; TRBD2 agrees at 8 bases. The CDR3 is 15 residues long. Looked up from germline, CDR1 is MNHEY and CDR2 is SVGAGI. V lost 5 bases, J lost 2 bases, and 6 bases stayed unmatched. CDR3 in DNA: TGTGCCAGCAGTCTTCAGCGGGGGATCACAGATACGCAGTATTTT. Translated, it gives CASSLQRGITDTQYF.

This chain uses TRBV7-2 with TRBJ2-1, with 7 positions matching TRBD2. The CDR3 totals 16 residues. Trimming cost V 6 bases and J 4 bases; bases outside gene matches: 12. Germline V gene sequence: CDR1 SGHTA, CDR2 FQGNSA. DNA of the CDR3: TGTGCCAGCAGATCCTGGCGGGCGGGGGATTACAATGAGCAGTTCTTC. Amino acids: CASRSWRAGDYNEQFF.

The sample holds one count of this clone. This chain connects TRBV5-8 to TRBJ2-3; 9 bases are a match to TRBD2. The CDR3 sequence is 16 residues long. The J segment lost 0 bases and the V segment lost 3 bases, leaving 5 bases of the junction unmatched. Germline CDR1 reads SGHTS; CDR2 reads YDEGEE. Written as DNA, the CDR3 is TGTGCCAGCAGCTCCGGGACTAGCACTAGCACAGATACGCAGTATTTT. Protein: CASSSGTSTSTDTQYF.